Below, one T cell receptor beta chain is given with its context. The sample comes from a study of T cell changes during pregnancy in multiple sclerosis. Using immunoSEQ multiplex PCR, the repertoire was profiled, and TCRdb retains in-frame clones only, with some absent. This sample has about 36,000 clones; 93% occur once, and the top ten carry 0.35% to 0.5%. The sample consisted of CD4+ T cells from peripheral blood mononuclear cells, taken in the first trimester of pregnancy. The receptor comes from a female donor with multiple sclerosis, enrolled in a pregnancy study.

The CDR3, as DNA: TGCAGCGTTGAACGCGGGAGTGGAAATGAGCAGTTCTTC. Translating gives CSVERGSGNEQFF. This chain links TRBV29-1 with TRBJ2-1; 7 bases line up with TRBD2. CDR3 length: 13 residues. The ends lost 2 bases at V and 7 bases at J; junction bases unmatched: 5. The germline CDR1 and CDR2 sequences are SQVTM and ANQGSEA.